Each of the 5 T cell receptor beta chains below was sequenced from the same sample in a study of blood T cell repertoires in COVID-19. The repertoire was sequenced with immunoSEQ multiplex PCR; TCRdb's copy has only in-frame clones and lacks some. The data contain some 97,000 clones, 85% to 90% of them singletons. The sample comprised peripheral blood. These receptors all come from a human donor in a cohort sampled during active COVID-19.

This rearrangement joins TRBV10-3 to TRBJ1-1, with D perhaps matching TRBD1 (6 bases). This CDR3 has 12 residues. CDR1 is ENHRY, CDR2 SYGVKD, per germline. V gave up 11 bases and J gave up 3 bases, with 13 bases separating them. DNA for the CDR3: TGTGCCGCGACAGGCTCCGACACTGAAGCTTTCTTT. This encodes CAATGSDTEAFF.

The V call is TRBV6-5, the J call TRBJ1-6, with no clear D. Germline assignment: CDR1 MNHEY and CDR2 SVGAGI. The CDR3 spans 15 residues. V was pared by 0 bases and J by 8 bases, with 11 bases between. CDR3 bases: TGTGCCAGCAGTTACTCTACCAGTTTGGATTCACCCCTCCACTTT. Translated, it gives CASSYSTSLDSPLHF.

J is TRBJ2-4 and V is TRBV27, with 7 nucleotides matching TRBD2. The germline V gene has CDR1 MNHEY and CDR2 SMNVEV (reference sequence). The CDR3 loop spans 18 amino acids. J gave up 0 bases and V 3 bases, and 11 bases lay outside the gene matches. DNA for the CDR3: TGTGCCAGCAGTTTCTTGGTAGCGGGTAACATAGCCAAAAACATTCAGTACTTC. It specifies CASSFLVAGNIAKNIQYF.

This sequence joins TRBV18 and TRBJ2-1; D may be TRBD2 (5 bases). Between the trimmed V and J ends, which lost 3 bases and 0 bases, there was a span of 15 bases. The CDR3 sequence is 17 residues long. Germline CDR1 reads KGHSH; CDR2 reads LQKENI. The CDR3 protein is CASSPGRGSGSYNEQFF. The CDR3 DNA sequence: TGTGCCAGCTCACCCGGTCGCGGGTCCGGCTCCTACAATGAGCAGTTCTTC.

This chain joins TRBV11-2 and TRBJ2-5; 10 bases are a match to TRBD1. CDR3 length equals 15 residues. After removal of 5 bases from V and 5 bases from J, the junction contained 8 bases not matched to a gene. Germline CDR1 and CDR2: SGHAT and FQNNGV. The CDR3 sequence is CASSAGQGRSETQYF. In nucleotides, the CDR3 is TGTGCCAGCAGCGCGGGACAGGGGCGTAGCGAGACCCAGTACTTC.